The 5 T cell receptor beta chains in this list originate from one sample, sequenced in a study of blood T cells in healthy people across ages. Primed by a sample-barcoded 5' primer and a J-beta primer mix, a second PCR proceeded for 7 to 11 cycles. One entry per CDR3 protein results from TCRdb running MiXCR on the 5' RACE reads. The sample contains about 1 million distinct CDR3 sequences, 25% of which appear only once. These sequences were also reported in another study, on T cells of mothers and their children.

Sequenced input: blood. These receptors all stem from a girl aged 2 to 10 in good health.

This clonotype was seen only a few times. This chain links TRBV4-2 with TRBJ2-2; possibly TRBD1 for D (6 bases). CDR3 length: 15 amino acids. Per germline, CDR1 LGHNA and CDR2 YNFKEQ. V gave up 1 base and J gave up 2 bases, with 8 bases separating them. CDR3 amino acids: CASSQGGLNTGELFF. In DNA, the CDR3 is TGTGCCAGCAGCCAAGGGGGGCTCAACACCGGGGAGCTGTTTTTT.

Worth noting for this clonotype: A junction end diverges from the germline sequence, so it may reflect a read error. The chain carries TRBV4-1 and TRBJ2-2, with D hard to call. This CDR3 region has 14 residues. The germline V gene encodes CDR1 MGHRA and CDR2 YSYEKL. The CDR3 nucleotides read TGCGCCGGCAGCCAAGGTGGATTGGCCGGGGAGCTGTTTTTT. It specifies CAGSQGGLAGELFF.

This clonotype was seen more than once but under ten times. J is TRBJ2-1 and V is TRBV7-9, with no clear D. The CDR3 is 12 residues long. The ends were cut back, 3 bases at V and 9 bases at J, with 9 bases in the middle. Germline V gene data show CDR1 as SEHNR and CDR2 as FQNEAQ (reference sequence). CDR3 nucleotides: TGTGCCAGCAGCTTCGAGGTGGGTGAGCAGTTCTTC. Its protein is CASSFEVGEQFF. The variable domain in full, completed from reference TRBV7-9 and TRBJ2-1, reads DTGVSQNPRHKITKRGQNVTFRCDPISEHNRLYWYRQTLGQGPEFLTYFQNEAQLEKSRLLSDRFSAERPKGSFSTLEIQRTEQGDSAMYLCASSFEVGEQFFGPGTRLTVL.

In its sample, this clonotype was seen a few times. The chain carries TRBV5-5 and TRBJ1-2, with D uncertain. This CDR3 spans 14 amino acids. Trimming removed 0 bases at V and 4 bases at J, with 10 bases between. Germline V gene lookup returns CDR1 SGHKS and CDR2 YYEKEE (reference sequence). CDR3 residues: CASSLEVAVYGYTF. The CDR3 region has the DNA TGTGCCAGCAGCTTGGAGGTGGCGGTCTATGGCTACACCTTC.

CDR3 in DNA: TGCAGTGCTGAGCCCCAAGCGGCTTTCAATGAGCAGTTCTTC. It yields the protein CSAEPQAAFNEQFF. V usage is TRBV20-1 and J usage is TRBJ2-1; perhaps TRBD2 as D (5 bases). V was trimmed by 5 bases and J by 6 bases, leaving 17 bases between them. There are 14 residues in the CDR3. CDR1 DFQATT and CDR2 SNEGSKA come from the germline V gene (reference sequence).